These T cell receptor beta chains were read from a single sample in a study of cytotoxic CD8 clonotypes in ibrutinib-treated CLL. TCRdb's copy holds only in-frame clones and misses some; the assay was immunoSEQ multiplex PCR. The sample includes roughly 300,000 clones, 76% of them seen just once. The sample in question was PBMCs, obtained at disease progression, from a patient treated with ibrutinib. The receptors were gathered from a human donor with chronic lymphocytic leukemia. The CDR3 runs from the conserved cysteine through the conserved F or W. The order of the fields is clone size, D gene, V gene, J gene, CDR3 DNA, CDR3 protein. A D gene is named only where the DNA matches it firmly. Rows may omit the clone size; those that give it use once, few, many or a size class.

abundance: many
d_gene: .
v_gene: TRBV6-1
j_gene: TRBJ2-7
CDR3nt: TGTGCCAGCAGTGAATATTTTGGGGAGCAGTACTTC
CDR3aa: CASSEYFGEQYF

abundance: .
d_gene: .
v_gene: TRBV19
j_gene: TRBJ1-6
CDR3nt: TGTGCCAGTAGTATAGTGGAGAGGGGCTCCTATAATTCACCCCTCCACTTT
CDR3aa: CASSIVERGSYNSPLHF

abundance: .
d_gene: .
v_gene: TRBV11-2
j_gene: TRBJ2-7
CDR3nt: TGTGCCAGCAGCTTAGAGGGGGCGATCTCCTACGAGCAGTACTTC
CDR3aa: CASSLEGAISYEQYF

abundance: .
d_gene: TRBD1
v_gene: TRBV6-1
j_gene: TRBJ2-3
CDR3nt: TGTGCCAGCAGTGCCCAGACAGGGGGTTCAGATACGCAGTATTTT
CDR3aa: CASSAQTGGSDTQYF

abundance: .
d_gene: .
v_gene: TRBV10-2
j_gene: TRBJ1-1
CDR3nt: TGCGCCAGCAGTGATCCGACAGGTGGAGCTTTCTTT
CDR3aa: CASSDPTGGAFF

abundance: few
d_gene: .
v_gene: TRBV29-1
j_gene: TRBJ1-1
CDR3nt: TGCAGCGTCAACAGGTTGAACACTGAAGCTTTCTTT
CDR3aa: CSVNRLNTEAFF

abundance: .
d_gene: .
v_gene: TRBV5-1
j_gene: TRBJ2-4
CDR3nt: TGCGCCAGCAGCGTAACAGGGTTGGCCAAAAACATTCAGTACTTC
CDR3aa: CASSVTGLAKNIQYF

abundance: .
d_gene: .
v_gene: TRBV18
j_gene: TRBJ1-1
CDR3nt: TGTGCCAGCTCACCAAACCTACAGGTGAACACTGAAGCTTTCTTT
CDR3aa: CASSPNLQVNTEAFF

abundance: .
d_gene: TRBD1
v_gene: TRBV5-1
j_gene: TRBJ1-1
CDR3nt: TGCGCCAGCAGCTTGGACAGGGGAAAAGCTGAAGCTTTCTTT
CDR3aa: CASSLDRGKAEAFF

abundance: .
d_gene: .
v_gene: TRBV11-2
j_gene: TRBJ2-4
CDR3nt: TGTGCCAGCAACGAGGGGCAGATAAACATTCAGTACTTC
CDR3aa: CASNEGQINIQYF

abundance: .
d_gene: .
v_gene: TRBV13
j_gene: TRBJ2-7
CDR3nt: TGTGCCAGCAGCTTAGGGAGGGGCGACTACGAGCAGTACTTC
CDR3aa: CASSLGRGDYEQYF

abundance: .
d_gene: .
v_gene: TRBV15
j_gene: TRBJ1-2
CDR3nt: TGTGCCACCAGCACACGAACGAAGGAGTTGAACTATGGCTACACCTTC
CDR3aa: CATSTRTKELNYGYTF

abundance: .
d_gene: .
v_gene: TRBV5-1
j_gene: TRBJ1-5
CDR3nt: TGCGCCAGCAGACATGACATATATAGCAATCAGCCCCAGCATTTT
CDR3aa: CASRHDIYSNQPQHF

abundance: .
d_gene: .
v_gene: TRBV19
j_gene: TRBJ1-6
CDR3nt: TGTGCCAGTAGTATGAGGACAGCTAGTAATTCACCCCTCCACTTT
CDR3aa: CASSMRTASNSPLHF

abundance: .
d_gene: .
v_gene: TRBV28
j_gene: TRBJ2-7
CDR3nt: TGTGCCAGCAGTTCCCCCCGCGAGCAGTACTTC
CDR3aa: CASSSPREQYF

abundance: .
d_gene: .
v_gene: TRBV7-8
j_gene: TRBJ2-7
CDR3nt: TGTGCCAGCAGCTTAGCGCGATCCGAGCAGTACTTC
CDR3aa: CASSLARSEQYF

abundance: once
d_gene: TRBD2
v_gene: TRBV6-5
j_gene: TRBJ2-7
CDR3nt: TGTGCCAGCAGAGGGACTAGCGGACGCTACGAGCAGTACTTC
CDR3aa: CASRGTSGRYEQYF

abundance: .
d_gene: .
v_gene: TRBV29-1
j_gene: TRBJ2-7
CDR3nt: TGCAGCGTTGAAAGGTGGGACCCGGGGGAGCAGTACTTC
CDR3aa: CSVERWDPGEQYF

abundance: few
d_gene: .
v_gene: TRBV4-1
j_gene: TRBJ1-6
CDR3nt: TGCGCCAGCAGCCAAGTCACAGGGTCGTCACCCCTCCACTTT
CDR3aa: CASSQVTGSSPLHF

abundance: .
d_gene: TRBD1
v_gene: TRBV5-3
j_gene: TRBJ2-1
CDR3nt: TGTGCCAGAAGCCCAACACCTTACGACAGGGGCCCTAACAATGAGCAGTTCTTC
CDR3aa: CARSPTPYDRGPNNEQFF

abundance: .
d_gene: .
v_gene: TRBV2
j_gene: TRBJ2-7
CDR3nt: TGTGCCGGCAGGAAGGGGAATTTATACTACGAGCAGTACTTC
CDR3aa: CAGRKGNLYYEQYF

abundance: .
d_gene: .
v_gene: TRBV11-3
j_gene: TRBJ2-2
CDR3nt: TGTGCCAGCAGCTTTTCGAACACCGGGGAGCTGTTTTTT
CDR3aa: CASSFSNTGELFF

abundance: .
d_gene: .
v_gene: TRBV9
j_gene: TRBJ1-2
CDR3nt: TGTGCCAGCAGCCCCTGGACAGCCTTTTTCTATGGCTACACCTTC
CDR3aa: CASSPWTAFFYGYTF

abundance: .
d_gene: .
v_gene: TRBV7-2
j_gene: TRBJ2-5
CDR3nt: TGTGCCAGCAGCTTAGTGGGGGCTCAAGAGACCCAGTACTTC
CDR3aa: CASSLVGAQETQYF

abundance: .
d_gene: .
v_gene: TRBV10-3
j_gene: TRBJ2-7
CDR3nt: TGTGCCATCAGACCCTTCGGTGGCTACGAGCAGTACTTC
CDR3aa: CAIRPFGGYEQYF

abundance: .
d_gene: TRBD2
v_gene: TRBV28
j_gene: TRBJ2-7
CDR3nt: TGTGCCAGCAGTCCCCCTCTCAGCGGGAGGGCCTACGAGCAGTACTTC
CDR3aa: CASSPPLSGRAYEQYF

abundance: few
d_gene: TRBD1
v_gene: TRBV19
j_gene: TRBJ2-7
CDR3nt: TGTGCCAGTAGTATAGGGGCCTTTCGACAGGGACGGTACGAGCAGTACTTC
CDR3aa: CASSIGAFRQGRYEQYF

abundance: .
d_gene: .
v_gene: TRBV28
j_gene: TRBJ1-1
CDR3nt: TGTGCCAGCAGTTTAACAGGAACTCGGCGCACTGAAGCTTTCTTT
CDR3aa: CASSLTGTRRTEAFF

abundance: .
d_gene: TRBD1
v_gene: TRBV5-1
j_gene: TRBJ2-7
CDR3nt: TGCGCCAGCAGCCCATCAGGACAGGGATTAAGAGAGCAGTACTTC
CDR3aa: CASSPSGQGLREQYF

abundance: .
d_gene: .
v_gene: TRBV10-1
j_gene: TRBJ1-5
CDR3nt: TGCGCCAGCAGTGAGTCAAACTGGGGGGCCCATAGCAATCAGCCCCAGCATTTT
CDR3aa: CASSESNWGAHSNQPQHF

abundance: .
d_gene: .
v_gene: TRBV5-1
j_gene: TRBJ2-2
CDR3nt: TGCGCCAGCAGCTTGGTAGCAACCGGGGAGCTGTTTTTT
CDR3aa: CASSLVATGELFF

abundance: .
d_gene: TRBD2
v_gene: TRBV7-9
j_gene: TRBJ2-1
CDR3nt: TGTGCCAGCAGCTCGACTAGCGGGGGGGTACAGATCTCCTACAATGAGCAGTTCTTC
CDR3aa: CASSSTSGGVQISYNEQFF

abundance: .
d_gene: TRBD1
v_gene: TRBV7-9
j_gene: TRBJ1-2
CDR3nt: TGTGCCAGCAGCAGCAGACAGGGGAGAAACTATGGCTACACCTTC
CDR3aa: CASSSRQGRNYGYTF

abundance: .
d_gene: .
v_gene: TRBV6-5
j_gene: TRBJ2-1
CDR3nt: TGTGCCAGCAGTTACGGCGGTGCAAACAATGAGCAGTTCTTC
CDR3aa: CASSYGGANNEQFF

abundance: .
d_gene: TRBD1
v_gene: TRBV5-4
j_gene: TRBJ2-7
CDR3nt: TGTGCCAGCAGCCTGGGACAGGGCGGCACCTACGAGCAGTACTTC
CDR3aa: CASSLGQGGTYEQYF

abundance: once
d_gene: .
v_gene: TRBV11-3
j_gene: TRBJ2-7
CDR3nt: TGTGCCAGCAGCAAGGGCAAGAGCTCCTACGAGCAGTACTTC
CDR3aa: CASSKGKSSYEQYF

abundance: .
d_gene: .
v_gene: TRBV7-2
j_gene: TRBJ2-7
CDR3nt: TGTGCCAGCAGCCCAACGCGGGGCTTTACGTACGAGCAGTACTTC
CDR3aa: CASSPTRGFTYEQYF

abundance: few
d_gene: .
v_gene: TRBV18
j_gene: TRBJ2-7
CDR3nt: TGTGCCAGCTCACCAGAGCGGCCGCCCTACGAGCAGTACTTC
CDR3aa: CASSPERPPYEQYF

abundance: few
d_gene: .
v_gene: TRBV19
j_gene: TRBJ1-2
CDR3nt: TGTGCCAGTAGTATGTTCGGGCAGGAGGACTATGGCTACACCTTC
CDR3aa: CASSMFGQEDYGYTF

abundance: few
d_gene: .
v_gene: TRBV11-2
j_gene: TRBJ1-2
CDR3nt: TGTGCCAGCAGCTTAGATCAGGCAGGGTTGTATGGCTACACCTTC
CDR3aa: CASSLDQAGLYGYTF

abundance: .
d_gene: TRBD1
v_gene: TRBV2
j_gene: TRBJ1-4
CDR3nt: TGTGCCAGCAGCACAGGGGGCGCGGGGGATGAAAAACTGTTTTTT
CDR3aa: CASSTGGAGDEKLFF

abundance: .
d_gene: TRBD2
v_gene: TRBV5-4
j_gene: TRBJ2-7
CDR3nt: TGTGCCAGCAGCTCTGGGGGGACTAGTCCCGAGCAGTACTTC
CDR3aa: CASSSGGTSPEQYF

abundance: .
d_gene: TRBD2
v_gene: TRBV7-2
j_gene: TRBJ2-1
CDR3nt: TGTGCCAGCAGCTCGTTGGGGCTAGCGGGAAAAAATGAGCAGTTCTTC
CDR3aa: CASSSLGLAGKNEQFF

abundance: .
d_gene: TRBD2
v_gene: TRBV19
j_gene: TRBJ2-3
CDR3nt: TGTGCCAGTAGTGGCGAGTCCGGGACTAGCGGGGGGGAACGCACAGATACGCAGTATTTT
CDR3aa: CASSGESGTSGGERTDTQYF

abundance: .
d_gene: .
v_gene: TRBV5-8
j_gene: TRBJ1-2
CDR3nt: TGTGCCAGCAGCCAAGATTCCGGCAGTAACTATGGCTACACCTTC
CDR3aa: CASSQDSGSNYGYTF

abundance: .
d_gene: .
v_gene: TRBV29-1
j_gene: TRBJ1-1
CDR3nt: TGCAGCGTTGGCTTGAACACTGAAGCTTTCTTT
CDR3aa: CSVGLNTEAFF

abundance: .
d_gene: .
v_gene: TRBV19
j_gene: TRBJ1-5
CDR3nt: TGTGCCAGTAAGAGGGGTAACATCAATCAGCCCCAGCATTTT
CDR3aa: CASKRGNINQPQHF

abundance: .
d_gene: .
v_gene: TRBV6-6
j_gene: TRBJ1-6
CDR3nt: TGTGCCAGCAGCCACCGGACGGTTTCACCCCTCCACTTT
CDR3aa: CASSHRTVSPLHF

abundance: .
d_gene: .
v_gene: TRBV10-3
j_gene: TRBJ1-5
CDR3nt: TGTGCCATCCAAGATCCAGGGATGGGTCAGCCCCAGCATTTT
CDR3aa: CAIQDPGMGQPQHF

abundance: .
d_gene: .
v_gene: TRBV10-3
j_gene: TRBJ1-1
CDR3nt: TGTGCCATCAGGGGCGGACAGCCGAACACTGAAGCTTTCTTT
CDR3aa: CAIRGGQPNTEAFF

abundance: .
d_gene: .
v_gene: TRBV27
j_gene: TRBJ2-2
CDR3nt: TGTGCCACGGGTGGGAGGACCGGGGAGCTGTTTTTT
CDR3aa: CATGGRTGELFF

abundance: .
d_gene: TRBD1
v_gene: TRBV18
j_gene: TRBJ1-3
CDR3nt: TGTGCCAGCTCACTGACAGGGCCGCCCTCTGGAAACACCATATATTTT
CDR3aa: CASSLTGPPSGNTIYF

abundance: .
d_gene: .
v_gene: TRBV11-2
j_gene: TRBJ1-4
CDR3nt: TGTGCCAGCGGATTCATAGGCACTAATGAAAAACTGTTTTTT
CDR3aa: CASGFIGTNEKLFF

abundance: .
d_gene: .
v_gene: TRBV19
j_gene: TRBJ2-7
CDR3nt: TGTGCCAGTAGTATAGCAGCAGGGGCAGGCTACGAGCAGTACTTC
CDR3aa: CASSIAAGAGYEQYF

abundance: .
d_gene: .
v_gene: TRBV28
j_gene: TRBJ2-5
CDR3nt: TGTGCCAGCAGTACTCCGGGGGCGGGGCCAAGGGAGACCCAGTACTTC
CDR3aa: CASSTPGAGPRETQYF

abundance: once
d_gene: .
v_gene: TRBV7-3
j_gene: TRBJ2-1
CDR3nt: TGTGCCAGCAGTACAGGTACAGTTGAGCAGTTCTTC
CDR3aa: CASSTGTVEQFF

abundance: few
d_gene: .
v_gene: TRBV19
j_gene: TRBJ2-7
CDR3nt: TGTGCCAGTAGTAGAACAGGGTTCCACGAGCAGTACTTC
CDR3aa: CASSRTGFHEQYF

abundance: .
d_gene: .
v_gene: TRBV9
j_gene: TRBJ2-7
CDR3nt: TGTGCCAGCAGCGTAGATGGGGGAGTCAACGAGCAGTACTTC
CDR3aa: CASSVDGGVNEQYF

abundance: .
d_gene: .
v_gene: TRBV27
j_gene: TRBJ1-3
CDR3nt: TGTGCCAGCGGGTACTCTGGAAACACCATATATTTT
CDR3aa: CASGYSGNTIYF